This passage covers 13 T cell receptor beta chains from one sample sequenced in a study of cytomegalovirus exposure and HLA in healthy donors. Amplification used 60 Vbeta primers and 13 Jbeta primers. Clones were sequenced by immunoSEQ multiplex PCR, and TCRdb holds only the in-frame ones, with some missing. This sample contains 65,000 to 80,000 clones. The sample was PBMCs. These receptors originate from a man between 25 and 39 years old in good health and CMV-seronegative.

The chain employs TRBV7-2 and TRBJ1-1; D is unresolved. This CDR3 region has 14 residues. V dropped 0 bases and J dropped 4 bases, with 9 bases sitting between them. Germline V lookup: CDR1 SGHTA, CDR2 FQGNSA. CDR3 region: CASSLARSVTEAFF. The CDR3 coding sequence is TGTGCCAGCAGCTTAGCGAGATCGGTCACTGAAGCTTTCTTT. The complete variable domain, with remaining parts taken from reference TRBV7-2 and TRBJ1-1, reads GAGVSQSPSNKVTEKGKDVELRCDPISGHTALYWYRQSLGQGLEFLIYFQGNSAPDKSGLPSDRFSAERTGGSVSTLTIQRTQQEDSAVYLCASSLARSVTEAFFGQGTRLTVV.

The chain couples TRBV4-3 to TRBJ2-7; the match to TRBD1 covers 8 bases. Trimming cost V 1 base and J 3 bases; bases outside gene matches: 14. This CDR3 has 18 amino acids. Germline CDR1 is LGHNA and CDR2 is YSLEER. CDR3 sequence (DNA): TGCGCCAGCAGCCAAGTTTGGTTACAAGACGGGACAGGCTACGAGCAGTACTTC. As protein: CASSQVWLQDGTGYEQYF.

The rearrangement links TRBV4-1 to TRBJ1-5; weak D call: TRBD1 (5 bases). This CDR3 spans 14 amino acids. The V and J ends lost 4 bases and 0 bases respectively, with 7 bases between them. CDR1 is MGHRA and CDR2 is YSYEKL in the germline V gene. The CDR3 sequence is CASSPTVSNQPQHF. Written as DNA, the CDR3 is TGCGCCAGCAGCCCGACAGTTAGCAATCAGCCCCAGCATTTT.

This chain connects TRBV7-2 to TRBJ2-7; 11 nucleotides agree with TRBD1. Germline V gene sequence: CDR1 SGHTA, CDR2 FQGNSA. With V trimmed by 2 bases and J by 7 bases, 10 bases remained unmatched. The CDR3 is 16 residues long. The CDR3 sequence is CASSLQTGTGGREQYF. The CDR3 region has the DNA TGTGCCAGCAGCTTACAAACCGGGACAGGGGGGCGGGAGCAGTACTTC.

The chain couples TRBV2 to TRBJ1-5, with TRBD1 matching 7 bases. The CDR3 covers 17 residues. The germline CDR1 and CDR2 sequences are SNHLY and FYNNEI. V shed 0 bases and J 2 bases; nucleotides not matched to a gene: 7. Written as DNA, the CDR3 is TGTGCCAGCAGTGAAGCTTTAACAGGGGTGGGCAATCAGCCCCAGCATTTT. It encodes CASSEALTGVGNQPQHF.

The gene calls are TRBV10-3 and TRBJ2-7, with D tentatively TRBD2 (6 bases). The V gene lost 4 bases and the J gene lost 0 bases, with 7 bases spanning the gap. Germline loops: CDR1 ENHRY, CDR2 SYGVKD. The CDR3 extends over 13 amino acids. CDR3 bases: TGTGCCATCAGTGGGGAGGACTCCTACGAGCAGTACTTC. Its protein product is CAISGEDSYEQYF.

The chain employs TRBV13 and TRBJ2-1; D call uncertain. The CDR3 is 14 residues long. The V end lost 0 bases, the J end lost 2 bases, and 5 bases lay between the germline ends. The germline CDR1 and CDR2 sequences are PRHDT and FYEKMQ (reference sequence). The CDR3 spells CASSLGRTYNEQFF. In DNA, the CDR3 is TGTGCCAGCAGCTTAGGGAGAACCTACAATGAGCAGTTCTTC.

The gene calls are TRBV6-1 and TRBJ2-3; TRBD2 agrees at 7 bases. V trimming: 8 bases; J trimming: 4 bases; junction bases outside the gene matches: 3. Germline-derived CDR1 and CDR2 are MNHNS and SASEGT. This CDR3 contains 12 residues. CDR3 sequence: CASGRAPDTQYF. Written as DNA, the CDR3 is TGTGCCAGCGGGAGGGCCCCAGATACGCAGTATTTT.

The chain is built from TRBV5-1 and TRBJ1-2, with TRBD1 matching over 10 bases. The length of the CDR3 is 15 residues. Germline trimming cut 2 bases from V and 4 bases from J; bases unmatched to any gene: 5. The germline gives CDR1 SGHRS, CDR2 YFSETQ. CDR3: CASSLGQGVAYGYTF. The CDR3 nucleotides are TGCGCCAGCAGCTTAGGACAGGGGGTAGCCTATGGCTACACCTTC.

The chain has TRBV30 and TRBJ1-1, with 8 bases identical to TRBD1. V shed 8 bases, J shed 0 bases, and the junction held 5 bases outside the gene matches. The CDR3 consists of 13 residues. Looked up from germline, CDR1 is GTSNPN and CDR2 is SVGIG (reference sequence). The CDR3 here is CAHNRGVNTEAFF. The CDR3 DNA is TGTGCCCACAACAGGGGGGTGAACACTGAAGCTTTCTTT.

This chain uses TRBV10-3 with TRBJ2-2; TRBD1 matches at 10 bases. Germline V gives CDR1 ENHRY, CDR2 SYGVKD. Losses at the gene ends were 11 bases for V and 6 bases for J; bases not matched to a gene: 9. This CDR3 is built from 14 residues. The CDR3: CASRDRGSSGELFF. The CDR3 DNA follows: TGTGCCTCCCGGGACAGGGGATCATCCGGGGAGCTGTTTTTT.

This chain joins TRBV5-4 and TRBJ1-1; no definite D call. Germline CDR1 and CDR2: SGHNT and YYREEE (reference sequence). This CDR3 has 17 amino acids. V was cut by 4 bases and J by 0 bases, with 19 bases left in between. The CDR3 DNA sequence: TGTGCCAGCAGCACTATGACTAGGGCCCCGATGAACACTGAAGCTTTCTTT. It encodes CASSTMTRAPMNTEAFF.

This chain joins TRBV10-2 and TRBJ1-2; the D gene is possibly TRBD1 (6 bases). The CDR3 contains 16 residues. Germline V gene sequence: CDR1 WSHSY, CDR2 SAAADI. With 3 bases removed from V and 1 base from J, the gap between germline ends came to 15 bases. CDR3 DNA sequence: TGCGCCAGCAGTGACATTGCAGGGGTCGGTAACTATGGCTACACCTTC. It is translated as CASSDIAGVGNYGYTF.